The present T cell receptor (beta chain) was sequenced within a study of T cells in Graves' hyperthyroidism and ophthalmopathy. Germline V CDR1 and CDR2: MNHEY, SMNVEV (reference sequence). V was clipped by 4 bases and J by 2 bases, with 6 bases between them. This CDR3 contains 13 residues. When ophthalmopathy did not progress within 18 months, Graves' hyperthyroidism was considered stable. Uncontrolled infection, other autoimmune disease, pregnancy or lactation led to exclusion. Based on clinical symptoms, serum thyroxine and TRAb, thyroid ultrasound and orbital computed tomography, diagnoses were reached. PBMCs were obtained from over 8.5 ml fresh peripheral blood. Researchers amplified the TCR beta CDR3 regions from RNA transcripts. The HTBI primer set was used in a first-round RT-PCR of the TCR CDR3. In TCRdb, the multiplex PCR reads were re-called with MiXCR into one record per CDR3 protein. The data hold approximately 590,000 distinct CDR3 sequences, with about a sixth observed a single time.

The V call is TRBV27, the J call TRBJ2-1; D uncertain. Material for sequencing was blood. This receptor was identified in a woman aged 25 to 39 with Graves' hyperthyroidism. This CDR3 is CASSYDTYNEQFF. The DNA of the CDR3 is TGTGCCAGCAGTTACGACACCTACAATGAGCAGTTCTTC.